The rows below give T cell receptor beta chains drawn from one sample of a study of cytomegalovirus exposure and HLA in healthy donors. Profiling relied on immunoSEQ multiplex PCR, and the TCRdb table lists in-frame clones only, not all of them. Among about 110,000 clones, nearly 80% were seen once, and the ten largest hold approximately 1.2%. Material for sequencing was PBMCs. These receptors came from a man under 40 in good health and CMV-seronegative. Each CDR3 is given with its conserved first and last residue. A D gene is named only where the DNA matches it firmly. Rows give clone size only sometimes, using once, few, many, or a class for an expanded clone.

D gene	J gene	V gene	CDR3 length	clone size	CDR3 protein	CDR3 DNA
TRBD1	TRBJ1-5	TRBV6-6	14	NA	CAGSPGQSNQPQHF	TGTGCCGGCTCGCCGGGACAGAGCAATCAGCCCCAGCATTTT
TRBD1	TRBJ2-3	TRBV19	16	NA	CASSLARDRATDTQYF	TGTGCCAGTAGCCTAGCCCGGGACAGGGCCACAGATACGCAGTATTTT
TRBD2	TRBJ2-3	TRBV7-2	14	NA	CASGPGLATDTQYF	TGTGCCAGCGGACCGGGACTAGCCACAGATACGCAGTATTTT
TRBD1	TRBJ2-1	TRBV14	17	NA	CASSPFTRDSSYNEQFF	TGTGCCAGCAGCCCCTTCACCCGGGACAGCTCCTACAATGAGCAGTTCTTC
NA	TRBJ1-5	TRBV19	16	NA	CASSISTGYSNQPQHF	TGTGCCAGTAGTATATCGACAGGCTATAGCAATCAGCCCCAGCATTTT
TRBD1	TRBJ1-6	TRBV19	14	NA	CASSGTGGISPLHF	TGTGCCAGTAGCGGGACAGGGGGCATTTCACCCCTCCACTTT
NA	TRBJ2-2	TRBV7-2	16	NA	CASSPAGRANTGELFF	TGTGCCAGCAGCCCGGCCGGCAGGGCTAACACCGGGGAGCTGTTTTTT
NA	TRBJ2-3	TRBV9	14	NA	CASSVVSLTDTQYF	TGTGCCAGCAGCGTAGTTTCCCTCACAGATACGCAGTATTTT
TRBD2	TRBJ2-7	TRBV7-2	15	NA	CASSLELDSGNPQYF	TGTGCCAGCAGCTTAGAGTTGGATAGCGGGAACCCTCAGTACTTC
TRBD1	TRBJ1-5	TRBV30	15	few	CAWSRGQGDWQPQHF	TGTGCCTGGAGTCGGGGACAGGGGGATTGGCAGCCCCAGCATTTT
TRBD1	TRBJ1-6	TRBV9	16	few	CASSAGTGGFDSPLHF	TGTGCCAGCAGCGCAGGGACAGGGGGATTTGATTCACCCCTCCACTTT
NA	TRBJ1-3	TRBV18	17	NA	CASSPTVRLPSGNTIYF	TGTGCCAGCTCACCTACGGTCCGACTACCCTCTGGAAACACCATATATTTT
TRBD1	TRBJ1-6	TRBV27	15	NA	CASSYGQGGNSPLHF	TGTGCCAGCAGTTATGGACAGGGAGGGAATTCACCCCTCCACTTT
NA	TRBJ1-1	TRBV9	13	few	CASTPHMNTEAFF	TGTGCCAGCACCCCCCACATGAACACTGAAGCTTTCTTT
NA	TRBJ2-1	TRBV9	15	NA	CASSVGGEPNNEQFF	TGTGCCAGCAGCGTAGGGGGGGAGCCTAACAATGAGCAGTTCTTC
NA	TRBJ2-3	TRBV7-9	16	once	CASSRLGVSVTDTQYF	TGTGCCAGCAGCCGACTCGGGGTGTCAGTAACAGATACGCAGTATTTT
NA	TRBJ1-1	TRBV4-1	14	once	CASSQGLRNTEAFF	TGCGCCAGCAGCCAAGGATTGAGGAACACTGAAGCTTTCTTT
NA	TRBJ2-2	TRBV4-1	17	few	CASSQDRGSSNTGELFF	TGCGCCAGCAGCCAAGATCGAGGCAGCTCGAACACCGGGGAGCTGTTTTTT
TRBD1	TRBJ2-7	TRBV7-6	14	NA	CASSSLGTGYEQYF	TGTGCCAGCAGCTCCCTTGGGACAGGCTACGAGCAGTACTTC
NA	TRBJ1-1	TRBV19	15	NA	CASSITRGGPYLAFF	TGTGCCAGTAGTATAACGCGGGGAGGACCCTACCTTGCTTTCTTT
TRBD2	TRBJ2-7	TRBV16	15	NA	CASSYKSGGWGEQYF	TGTGCCAGCAGCTACAAATCGGGGGGTTGGGGCGAGCAGTACTTC
TRBD1	TRBJ1-2	TRBV12-5	14	few	CASGSTTGGDGYTF	TGTGCTAGTGGTTCGACCACAGGGGGCGACGGCTACACCTTC
TRBD1	TRBJ2-2	TRBV14	16	NA	CASQRHGQANTGELFF	TGTGCCAGCCAGCGCCACGGACAGGCGAACACCGGGGAGCTGTTTTTT
NA	TRBJ2-3	TRBV29-1	13	NA	CSVVRGYEDTQYF	TGCAGCGTTGTCCGGGGGTATGAAGATACGCAGTATTTT
NA	TRBJ2-3	TRBV4-3	12	few	CASSQALDTQYF	TGCGCCAGCAGCCAAGCACTGGATACGCAGTATTTT
NA	TRBJ2-3	TRBV29-1	14	once	CSEVRDSGTDTQYF	TGCAGCGAAGTCCGGGACTCTGGCACAGATACGCAGTATTTT
NA	TRBJ1-2	TRBV7-2	13	NA	CASSLIGNGDYTF	TGTGCCAGCAGCTTAATCGGAAACGGGGACTACACCTTC
NA	TRBJ1-5	TRBV7-6	14	NA	CASSPGTSVQPQHF	TGTGCCAGCAGCCCGGGGACATCCGTCCAGCCCCAGCATTTT
TRBD2	TRBJ2-3	TRBV28	15	NA	CASSYLAGGTDTQYF	TGTGCCAGCAGTTACTTAGCGGGAGGCACAGATACGCAGTATTTT
TRBD1	TRBJ1-1	TRBV29-1	15	NA	CSAKTGGKRNTEAFF	TGCAGCGCGAAGACAGGGGGCAAAAGGAACACTGAAGCTTTCTTT
TRBD1	TRBJ2-5	TRBV28	15	NA	CASRLPGTGVGTQYF	TGTGCCAGCAGACTTCCCGGGACAGGGGTGGGGACCCAGTACTTC
TRBD1	TRBJ1-4	TRBV19	14	NA	CASSARDSNEKLFF	TGTGCCAGTAGTGCCCGGGACAGTAATGAAAAACTGTTTTTT
TRBD1	TRBJ1-3	TRBV5-1	18	few	CASSLGGGGGASGNTIYF	TGCGCCAGCAGCTTGGGAGGAGGAGGGGGCGCATCTGGAAACACCATATATTTT
TRBD2	TRBJ2-1	TRBV2	16	NA	CASSQITSGGPNEQFF	TGTGCCAGCAGTCAAATAACTAGCGGGGGGCCCAATGAGCAGTTCTTC
TRBD1	TRBJ2-7	TRBV4-1	18	NA	CASSHRIKGDRVSYEQYF	TGCGCCAGCAGCCATAGGATTAAAGGGGACAGGGTCTCCTACGAGCAGTACTTC
NA	TRBJ1-4	TRBV6-5	14	NA	CASSDGQWNEKLFF	TGTGCCAGTTCGGACGGACAGTGGAATGAAAAACTGTTTTTT
NA	TRBJ1-5	TRBV6-5	13	few	CASSKTGNQPQHF	TGTGCCAGCAGCAAAACAGGGAATCAGCCCCAGCATTTT
TRBD1	TRBJ2-4	TRBV11-2	14	NA	CASSSDRAGGIQYF	TGTGCCAGCAGCTCGGACAGGGCCGGGGGCATTCAGTACTTC
NA	TRBJ1-2	TRBV27	14	NA	CASSPGGINYGYTF	TGTGCCAGCAGCCCGGGAGGGATCAACTATGGCTACACCTTC
NA	TRBJ2-7	TRBV29-1	12	NA	CSVEDGTYEQYF	TGCAGCGTTGAGGACGGGACCTACGAGCAGTACTTC
NA	TRBJ2-7	TRBV4-1	15	few	CASSQVAGAMYEQYF	TGCGCCAGCAGCCAAGTCGCAGGTGCGATGTACGAGCAGTACTTC
TRBD1	TRBJ2-7	TRBV13	14	NA	CASSLQGASYEQYF	TGTGCCAGCAGCCTCCAGGGGGCCTCCTACGAGCAGTACTTC
NA	TRBJ1-5	TRBV18	16	NA	CASSPSTPEVSQPQHF	TGTGCCAGCTCACCAAGCACCCCGGAGGTGAGTCAGCCCCAGCATTTT
TRBD1	TRBJ1-1	TRBV7-9	14	once	CASSLGTGDTEAFF	TGTGCCAGCAGCTTGGGGACAGGGGACACTGAAGCTTTCTTT
NA	TRBJ2-2	TRBV2	15	NA	CASSYSRESTGELFF	TGTGCCAGCAGTTATAGCCGGGAAAGCACCGGGGAGCTGTTTTTT
NA	TRBJ1-2	TRBV7-9	16	NA	CASSLVGQDSRYGYTF	TGTGCCAGCAGCTTAGTTGGCCAGGACAGCCGCTATGGCTACACCTTC
TRBD2	TRBJ2-1	TRBV2	14	NA	CASSASSGSYEQFF	TGTGCCAGCAGTGCTTCTAGCGGGAGCTATGAGCAGTTCTTC
TRBD2	TRBJ2-7	TRBV7-9	14	NA	CASSSGGNTYEQYF	TGTGCCAGCAGCTCGGGAGGTAATACCTACGAGCAGTACTTC